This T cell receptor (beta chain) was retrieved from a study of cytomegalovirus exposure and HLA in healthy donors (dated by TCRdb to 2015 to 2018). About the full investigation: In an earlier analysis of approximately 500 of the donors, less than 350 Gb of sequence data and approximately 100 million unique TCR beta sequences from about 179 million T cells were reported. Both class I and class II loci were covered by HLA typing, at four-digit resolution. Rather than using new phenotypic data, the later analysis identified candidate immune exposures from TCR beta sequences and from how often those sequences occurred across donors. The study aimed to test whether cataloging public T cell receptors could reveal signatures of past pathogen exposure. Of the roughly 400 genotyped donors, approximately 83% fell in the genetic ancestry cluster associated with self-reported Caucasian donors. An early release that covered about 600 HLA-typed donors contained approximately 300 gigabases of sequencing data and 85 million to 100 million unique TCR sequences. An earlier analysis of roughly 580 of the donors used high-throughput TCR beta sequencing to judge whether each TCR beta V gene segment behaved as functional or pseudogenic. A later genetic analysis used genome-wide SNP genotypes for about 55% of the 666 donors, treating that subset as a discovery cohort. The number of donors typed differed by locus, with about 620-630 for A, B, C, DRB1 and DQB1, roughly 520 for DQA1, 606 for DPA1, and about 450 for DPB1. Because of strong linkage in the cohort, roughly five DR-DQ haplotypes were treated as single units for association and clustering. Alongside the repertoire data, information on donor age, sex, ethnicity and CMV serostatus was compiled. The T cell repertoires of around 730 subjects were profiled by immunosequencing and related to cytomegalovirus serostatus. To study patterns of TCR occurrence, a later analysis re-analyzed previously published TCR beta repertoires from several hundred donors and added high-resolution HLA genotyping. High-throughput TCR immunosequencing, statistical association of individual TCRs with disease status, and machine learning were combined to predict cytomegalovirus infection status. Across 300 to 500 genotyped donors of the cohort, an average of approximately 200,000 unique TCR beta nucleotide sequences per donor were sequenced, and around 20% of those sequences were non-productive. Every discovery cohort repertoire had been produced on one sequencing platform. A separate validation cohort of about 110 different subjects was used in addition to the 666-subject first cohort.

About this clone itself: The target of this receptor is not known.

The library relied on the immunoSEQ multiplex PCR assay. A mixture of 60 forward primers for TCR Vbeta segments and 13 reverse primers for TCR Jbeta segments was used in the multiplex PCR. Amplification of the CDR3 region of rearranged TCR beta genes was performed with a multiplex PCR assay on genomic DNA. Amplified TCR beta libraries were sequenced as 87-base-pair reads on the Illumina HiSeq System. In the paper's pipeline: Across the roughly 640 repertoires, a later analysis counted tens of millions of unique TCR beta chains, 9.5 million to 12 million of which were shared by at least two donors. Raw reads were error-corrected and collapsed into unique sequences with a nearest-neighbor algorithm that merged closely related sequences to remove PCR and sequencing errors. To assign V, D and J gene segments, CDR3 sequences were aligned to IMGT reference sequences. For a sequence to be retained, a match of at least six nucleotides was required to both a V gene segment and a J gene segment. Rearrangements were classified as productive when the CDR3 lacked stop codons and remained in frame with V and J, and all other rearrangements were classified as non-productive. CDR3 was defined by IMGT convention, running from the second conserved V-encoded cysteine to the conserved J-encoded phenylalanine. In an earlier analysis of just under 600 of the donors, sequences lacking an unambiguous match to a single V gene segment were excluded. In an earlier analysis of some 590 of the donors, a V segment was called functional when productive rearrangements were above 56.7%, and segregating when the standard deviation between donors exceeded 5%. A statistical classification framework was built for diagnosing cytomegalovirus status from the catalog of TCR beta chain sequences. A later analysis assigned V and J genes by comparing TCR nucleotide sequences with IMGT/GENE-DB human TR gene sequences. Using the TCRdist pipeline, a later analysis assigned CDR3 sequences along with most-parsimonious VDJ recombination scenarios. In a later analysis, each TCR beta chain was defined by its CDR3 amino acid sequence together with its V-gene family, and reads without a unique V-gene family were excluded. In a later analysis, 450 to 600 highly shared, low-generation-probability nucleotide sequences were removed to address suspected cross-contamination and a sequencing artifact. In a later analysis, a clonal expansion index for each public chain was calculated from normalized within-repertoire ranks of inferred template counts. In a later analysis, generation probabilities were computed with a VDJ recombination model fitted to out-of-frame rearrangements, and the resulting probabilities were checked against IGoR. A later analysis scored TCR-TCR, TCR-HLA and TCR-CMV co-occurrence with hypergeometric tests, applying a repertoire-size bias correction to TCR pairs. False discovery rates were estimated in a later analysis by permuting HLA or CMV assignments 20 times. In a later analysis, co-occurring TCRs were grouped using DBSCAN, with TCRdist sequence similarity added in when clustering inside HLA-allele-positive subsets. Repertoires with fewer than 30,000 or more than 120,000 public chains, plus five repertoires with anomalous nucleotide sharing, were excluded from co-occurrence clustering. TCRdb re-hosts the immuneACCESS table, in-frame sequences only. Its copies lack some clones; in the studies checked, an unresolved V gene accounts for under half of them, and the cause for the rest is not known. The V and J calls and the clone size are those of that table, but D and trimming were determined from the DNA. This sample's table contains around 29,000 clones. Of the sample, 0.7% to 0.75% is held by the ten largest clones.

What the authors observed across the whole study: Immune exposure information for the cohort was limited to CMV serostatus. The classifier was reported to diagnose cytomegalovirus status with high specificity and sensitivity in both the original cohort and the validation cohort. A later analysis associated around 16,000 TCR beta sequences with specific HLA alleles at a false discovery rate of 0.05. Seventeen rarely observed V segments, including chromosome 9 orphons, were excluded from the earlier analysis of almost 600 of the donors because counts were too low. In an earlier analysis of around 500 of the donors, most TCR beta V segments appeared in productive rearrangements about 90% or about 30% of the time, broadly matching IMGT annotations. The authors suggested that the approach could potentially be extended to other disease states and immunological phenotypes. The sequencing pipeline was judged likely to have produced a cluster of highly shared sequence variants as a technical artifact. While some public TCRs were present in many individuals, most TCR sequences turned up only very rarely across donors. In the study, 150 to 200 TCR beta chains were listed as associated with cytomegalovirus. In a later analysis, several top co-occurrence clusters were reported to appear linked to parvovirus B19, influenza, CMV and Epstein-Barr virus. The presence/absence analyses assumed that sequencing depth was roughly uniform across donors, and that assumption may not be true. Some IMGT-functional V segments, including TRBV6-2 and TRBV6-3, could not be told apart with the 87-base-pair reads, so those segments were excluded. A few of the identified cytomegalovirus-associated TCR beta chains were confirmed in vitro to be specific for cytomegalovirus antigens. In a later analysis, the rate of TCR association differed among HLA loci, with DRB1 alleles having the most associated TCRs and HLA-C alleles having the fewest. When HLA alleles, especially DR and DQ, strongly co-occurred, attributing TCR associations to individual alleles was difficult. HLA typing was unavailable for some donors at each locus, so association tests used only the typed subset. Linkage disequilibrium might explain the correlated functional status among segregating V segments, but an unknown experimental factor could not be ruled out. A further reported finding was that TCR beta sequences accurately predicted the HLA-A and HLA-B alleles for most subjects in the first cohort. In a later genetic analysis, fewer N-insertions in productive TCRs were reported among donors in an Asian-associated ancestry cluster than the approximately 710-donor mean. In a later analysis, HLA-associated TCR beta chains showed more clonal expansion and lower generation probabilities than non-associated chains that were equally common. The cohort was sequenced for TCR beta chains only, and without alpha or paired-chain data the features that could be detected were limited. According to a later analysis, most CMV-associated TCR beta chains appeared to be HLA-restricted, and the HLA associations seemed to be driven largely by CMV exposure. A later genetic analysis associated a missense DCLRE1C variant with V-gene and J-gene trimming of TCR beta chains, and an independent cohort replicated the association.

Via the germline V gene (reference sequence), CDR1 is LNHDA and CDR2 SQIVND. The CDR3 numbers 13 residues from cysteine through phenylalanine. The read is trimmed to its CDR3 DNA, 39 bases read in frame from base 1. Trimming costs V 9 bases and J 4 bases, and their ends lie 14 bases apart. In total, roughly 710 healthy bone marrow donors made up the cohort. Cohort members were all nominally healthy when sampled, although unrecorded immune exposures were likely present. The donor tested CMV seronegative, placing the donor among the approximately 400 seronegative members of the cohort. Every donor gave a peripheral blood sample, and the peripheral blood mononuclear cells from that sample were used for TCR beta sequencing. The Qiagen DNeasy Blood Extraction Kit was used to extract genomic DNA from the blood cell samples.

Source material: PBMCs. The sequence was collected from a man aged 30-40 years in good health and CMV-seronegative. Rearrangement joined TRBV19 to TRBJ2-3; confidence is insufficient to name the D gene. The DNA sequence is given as TGTGCCAGCCTTTCCCGGTTTGCAGATACGCAGTATTTT. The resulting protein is CASLSRFADTQYF. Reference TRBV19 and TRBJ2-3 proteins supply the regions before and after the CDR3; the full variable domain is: DGGITQSPKYLFRKEGQNVTLSCEQNLNHDAMYWYRQDPGQGLRLIYYSQIVNDFQKGDIAEGYSVSREKKESFPLTVTSAQKNPTAFYLCASLSRFADTQYFGPGTRLTVL.